What follows are 2 T cell receptor beta chains derived from one specimen sequenced in a study of read filtering for tumor transcriptome and immune sequencing. The library was built from 400 to 500 ng RNA with molecular barcoded adaptors for alpha/delta and beta/gamma chains. Using its own MiXCR run on the reads, TCRdb lists one record per CDR3 protein. The data contain about 47,000 distinct CDR3 sequences, over 9.5% of them singletons. The specimen sequenced was a population of CD138-negative cells sorted from bone marrow. The receptors were sampled from a donor at least 40 years old with multiple myeloma.

There are many counts of this clonotype. V usage is TRBV20-1 and J usage is TRBJ2-3; D is perhaps TRBD2 (6 bases). Between the trimmed V and J ends, which lost 0 bases and 2 bases, there was a span of 15 bases. The CDR3 is made up of 16 amino acids. Germline-derived CDR1 and CDR2 are DFQATT and SNEGSKA (reference sequence). The CDR3 loop reads CSARDFGGPSTDTQYF. The CDR3 DNA follows: TGCAGTGCTAGAGATTTTGGAGGGCCATCCACAGATACGCAGTATTTT.

This clonotype was observed many times. The chain joins TRBV11-3 to TRBJ2-1, with a weak D call TRBD1 (6 bases). Trimming shortened V by 5 bases and J by 5 bases, and 13 bases separated the two germline ends. The CDR3 length is 14 residues. The germline V gene encodes CDR1 SGHNT and CDR2 YENEEA. The CDR3 is CASSGTFGDNEQFF. As DNA, the CDR3 is TGTGCCAGCAGCGGGACATTTGGGGACAATGAGCAGTTCTTC.